This entry describes one T cell receptor (beta chain). These data belong to a study of blood T cell repertoires in COVID-19. Turning to the study itself: There were acute and convalescent COVID-19 samples, and they came from the United States, Italy and Spain. Nucleic acid was either cDNA or gDNA, and it came from T cells, B-cell-depleted T cells, or PBMCs.

Libraries were prepared by immunoSEQ multiplex PCR; TCRdb keeps only in-frame clonotypes and omits some of them. There are about 71,000 clones in the sample; around 86% occur only once, and 2% lies in the top ten. Germline V gene data show CDR1 as SGHAT and CDR2 as FQNNGV. The CDR3 is 11 residues long. Trimming stripped 1 base from V and 8 bases from J, with 3 bases between. The origin of this receptor is a man aged 30-40 years with acute or convalescent COVID-19. The chain joins TRBV11-2 to TRBJ2-1; D is unresolved. The sequenced material came from peripheral blood. The CDR3 nucleotides are TGTGCCAGCAGCTTAGTCTATGAGCAGTTCTTC. Its protein is CASSLVYEQFF.